The rows below give T cell receptor beta chains drawn from one sample of a study of PD-L1 blockade in urothelial cancer. The data were produced by immunoSEQ multiplex PCR, yet TCRdb's version contains in-frame clones alone and is incomplete. The sample lists 58,000 or so clones, just over 85% seen once, with less than 3% in the top ten. The sequences come from PBMCs, collected around atezolizumab (anti-PD-L1) treatment. Source of these receptors: a man in his fifties or sixties with urothelial cancer. Both conserved end residues are part of each CDR3. Fields, in order: clone size, J gene, V gene, D gene, CDR3 DNA, CDR3 protein. A D gene is named only where the DNA matches it firmly. A row's size may be missing; if present it is once, few, many or a size class.

>-|TRBJ1-2|TRBV28|-
TGTGCCAGCAGTTTGGACCAACGGGCGGGAGGCTACACCTTC
CASSLDQRAGGYTF
>-|TRBJ2-7|TRBV6-1|-
TGTGCCAGCAGCACCACAGGTAGGGCCTACGAGCAGTACTTC
CASSTTGRAYEQYF
>-|TRBJ2-5|TRBV7-9|TRBD2
TGTGCCAGCAGCCGCGACGGCGGGGGGCAAGAGACCCAGTACTTC
CASSRDGGGQETQYF
>-|TRBJ2-1|TRBV7-9|-
TGTGCCAGCAGCTTAGAACAGTACAATGAGCAGTTCTTC
CASSLEQYNEQFF
>-|TRBJ1-2|TRBV9|-
TGTGCCAGCAGCGGTCTGGGGGCCTATGGCTACACCTTC
CASSGLGAYGYTF
>-|TRBJ2-7|TRBV28|-
TGTGCCAGCAGTTTAAAGCGGCTTGAGCAGTACTTC
CASSLKRLEQYF
>-|TRBJ2-2|TRBV5-1|-
TGCGCCAGCAGCTTGACTGCTGGTAACACCGGGGAGCTGTTTTTT
CASSLTAGNTGELFF
>once|TRBJ2-2|TRBV2|-
TGTGCCAGCAGTAGGGAGGCCGGGGAGCTGTTTTTT
CASSREAGELFF
>few|TRBJ1-5|TRBV28|-
TGTGCCAGCAGGCGCGGGGGGGGACGAAATCAGCCCCAGCATTTT
CASRRGGGRNQPQHF
>-|TRBJ2-5|TRBV7-2|-
TGTGCCAGCAGCCAGTGGGCGGGAAAAGAGACCCAGTACTTC
CASSQWAGKETQYF
>-|TRBJ1-5|TRBV19|TRBD1
TGTGCCAGTAGTATCCAGGGACAGGGATACCAGCCCCAGCATTTT
CASSIQGQGYQPQHF
>-|TRBJ1-2|TRBV6-5|-
TGTGCCAGCAGTTACTACGGTTATGGCTACACCTTC
CASSYYGYGYTF
>-|TRBJ1-2|TRBV28|-
TGTGCCAGCAGTAACTACGGCCATTACACCTTC
CASSNYGHYTF
>once|TRBJ1-1|TRBV19|TRBD1
TGTGCCAGTAGCGGACAGGTGAGAGAAGCTTTCTTT
CASSGQVREAFF
>-|TRBJ2-3|TRBV27|-
TGTGCCAGCAGTTTATACGGGAGCGCAGATACGCAGTATTTT
CASSLYGSADTQYF
>-|TRBJ1-3|TRBV7-9|-
TGTGCCAGCAGCGAACTGGGAGGAGCTGGAAACACCATATATTTT
CASSELGGAGNTIYF
>-|TRBJ2-1|TRBV15|TRBD2
TGTGCCACCAGCAGAGGCGGGAGCTCCTACAATGAGCAGTTCTTC
CATSRGGSSYNEQFF
>-|TRBJ1-2|TRBV30|-
TGTGCCTGGACTCCCGACGGGTTTGGGGGACTGCGCTACACCTTC
CAWTPDGFGGLRYTF
>-|TRBJ2-5|TRBV18|-
TGTGCCAGCTCACCATTTACCGAGGCAGAAAAGTACTTC
CASSPFTEAEKYF
>-|TRBJ2-3|TRBV27|TRBD1
TGTGCCAGCAGTTTAAATCGTGGGACAGGGGCAGATACGCAGTATTTT
CASSLNRGTGADTQYF
>-|TRBJ2-7|TRBV6-5|TRBD1
TGTGCCAGCAGTTACCGGGACAGGGGAGGTGAGCAGTACTTC
CASSYRDRGGEQYF
>-|TRBJ2-7|TRBV28|-
TGTGCCAGCAGACCGCAGGGGGGAGTCGCGTACGAGCAGTACTTC
CASRPQGGVAYEQYF